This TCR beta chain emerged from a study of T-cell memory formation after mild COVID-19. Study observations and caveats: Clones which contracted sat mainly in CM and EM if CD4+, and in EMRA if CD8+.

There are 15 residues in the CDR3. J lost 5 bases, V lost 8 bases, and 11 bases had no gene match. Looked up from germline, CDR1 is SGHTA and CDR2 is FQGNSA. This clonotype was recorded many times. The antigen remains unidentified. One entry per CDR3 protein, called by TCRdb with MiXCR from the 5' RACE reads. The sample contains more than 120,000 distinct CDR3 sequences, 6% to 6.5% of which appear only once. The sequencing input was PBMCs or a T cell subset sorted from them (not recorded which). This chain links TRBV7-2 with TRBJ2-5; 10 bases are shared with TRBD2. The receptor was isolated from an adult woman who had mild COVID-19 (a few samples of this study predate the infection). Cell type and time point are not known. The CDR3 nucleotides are TGTGCCAGCCTCTCCCAACTAGCGGGAAAGGAGACCCAGTACTTC. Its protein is CASLSQLAGKETQYF.